The 15 T cell receptor beta chains given below trace back to one sample, sequenced in a study of graft-versus-host responses after intestinal transplantation. Antigens of these TCRs are unknown. Measured with immunoSEQ multiplex PCR; TCRdb has only the in-frame clones, and not every one. The repertoire has approximately 70,000 clones, roughly 84% of them found once; the top ten carry 0.39%. The material was unstimulated CD4+ T cells sorted from spleen or lymph node cells, obtained before transplant. The receptors here all came from a human donor who was the organ donor for an intestinal transplant.

J is TRBJ2-5 and V is TRBV5-1, with D possibly TRBD1 on 5 matching bases. The CDR3 runs to 13 residues. Between the trimmed V and J ends, which lost 0 bases and 5 bases, there was a span of 8 bases. Germline V gives CDR1 SGHRS, CDR2 YFSETQ. CDR3 sequence (DNA): TGCGCCAGCAGCTTGGGGGGCATTGAGACCCAGTACTTC. It is translated as CASSLGGIETQYF.

This clone has more than one count but fewer than ten. V usage is TRBV6-1 and J usage is TRBJ1-6; TRBD1 is a possible D gene (6 bases). This CDR3 is 13 amino acids long. V lost 4 bases and J 10 bases, leaving 11 bases between the germline ends. Germline V gives CDR1 MNHNS, CDR2 SASEGT. CDR3 nucleotide sequence: TGTGCCAGCAGTGTGGACAGTCGATCACCCCTCCACTTT. Its translation is CASSVDSRSPLHF.

This rearrangement joins TRBV5-1 to TRBJ2-1, with a weak D call TRBD1 (6 bases). The CDR3 extends over 13 amino acids. Trimming shortened V by 4 bases and J by 7 bases, and 12 bases separated the two germline ends. Germline lookup yields CDR1 SGHRS and CDR2 YFSETQ. The CDR3 protein is CASSKTGLNEQFF. CDR3 nucleotide sequence: TGCGCCAGCAGCAAAACAGGGTTAAATGAGCAGTTCTTC.

V gene TRBV7-9 combines with J gene TRBJ2-3; D perhaps matches TRBD2 (5 bases). This CDR3 spans 14 amino acids. Trimming stripped 5 bases from V and 1 base from J, with 10 bases between. Per the germline V gene, CDR1 is SEHNR and CDR2 is FQNEAQ (reference sequence). CDR3: CASSQVGGTDTQYF. The CDR3 nucleotides are TGTGCCAGCAGCCAAGTGGGAGGCACAGATACGCAGTATTTT.

CDR3 DNA: TGCGCCAGCAGACCCCAACAGGGTGCCTATAATTCACCCCTCCACTTT. As protein: CASRPQQGAYNSPLHF. The rearrangement links TRBV4-1 to TRBJ1-6, with TRBD1 as a possible D gene (6 bases). Between the trimmed V and J ends, which lost 6 bases and 2 bases, there was a span of 14 bases. The V gene's germline CDR1 is MGHRA and CDR2 YSYEKL. CDR3 size: 16 residues.

V is TRBV7-2 and J is TRBJ1-5; D is undetermined. CDR3 size: 14 residues. Germline V lookup: CDR1 SGHTA, CDR2 FQGNSA. V lost 1 base and J 4 bases, leaving 8 bases between the germline ends. Written as DNA, the CDR3 is TGTGCCAGCAGCTTAGTTCCTAGGAATCAGCCCCAGCATTTT. This gives the protein CASSLVPRNQPQHF.

The genes are TRBV5-1 and TRBJ2-1; D is unclear. The CDR3 extends over 14 amino acids. Trimming took 5 bases from V and 0 from J, leaving 9 bases between them. The V gene's germline CDR1 is SGHRS and CDR2 YFSETQ. CDR3 nucleotides: TGCGCCAGCAGGGTTAGAAGCTCCTACAATGAGCAGTTCTTC. This gives the protein CASRVRSSYNEQFF.

The chain joins TRBV7-9 to TRBJ2-5; 12 bases are a match to TRBD2. CDR3 length: 14 amino acids. With V trimmed by 3 bases and J by 13 bases, 9 bases remained unmatched. Germline CDR1 reads SEHNR; CDR2 reads FQNEAQ (reference sequence). CDR3 sequence: CASSFLTSGGPPYF. The CDR3, as DNA: TGTGCCAGCAGCTTCTTAACTAGCGGGGGGCCTCCGTACTTC.

Here the CDR3 reads CASQKTGNTEAFF. CDR3 bases: TGTGCCAGCCAAAAGACGGGGAACACTGAAGCTTTCTTT. The chain carries TRBV6-1 and TRBJ1-1; D unclear. Trimming shortened V by 8 bases and J by 1 base, and 11 bases separated the two germline ends. Germline CDR1 reads MNHNS; CDR2 reads SASEGT. The CDR3 is made up of 13 amino acids.

This clone has a single count. The V call is TRBV21-1, the J call TRBJ1-1; the table's D call TRBD1 went unverified against the DNA. TRBV21-1 constitutes a pseudogene. CDR3 length equals 16 residues. This chain's CDR3 is CASSKDRDRQNTEAFF. The DNA for the CDR3 is TGTGCCAGCAGCAAAGATAGGGACAGGCAGAACACTGAAGCTTTCTTT.

The rearrangement links TRBV28 to TRBJ1-1; 10 bases match TRBD1. The CDR3 totals 17 residues. Per the germline V gene, CDR1 is MDHEN and CDR2 is SYDVKM. With V trimmed by 7 bases and J by 0 bases, 11 bases remained unmatched. DNA of the CDR3: TGTGCCAGCAATCCCGGGACAGGGGTCCCCATGAACACTGAAGCTTTCTTT. The encoded protein is CASNPGTGVPMNTEAFF.

The chain combines TRBV28 with TRBJ2-7, with 10 bases that match TRBD1. The length of the CDR3 is 14 residues. Germline assignment: CDR1 MDHEN and CDR2 SYDVKM. With 5 bases clipped from V and 1 base from J, the junction kept 2 bases outside the gene matches. CDR3 DNA sequence: TGTGCCAGCAGTCGGACAGGGGGTTCCTACGAGCAGTACGTC. It encodes CASSRTGGSYEQYV.

Here the CDR3 reads CASSEALQGGVNQETQYF. CDR3 DNA: TGTGCCAGCAGTGAAGCGCTTCAAGGAGGGGTGAACCAAGAGACCCAGTACTTC. This chain joins TRBV2 and TRBJ2-5, with D maybe TRBD2 (6 bases). Germline assignment: CDR1 SNHLY and CDR2 FYNNEI. This CDR3 has 18 amino acids. The ends were cut back, 0 bases at V and 0 bases at J, with 17 bases in the middle.

This sequence joins TRBV21-1 and TRBJ1-2. TRBV21-1 is described as a pseudogene. The CDR3 runs 14 residues. The chain's CDR3 is CASSKETANYGYTF. The CDR3 nucleotides read TGTGCCAGCAGCAAAGAAACGGCTAACTATGGCTACACCTTC.

The chain carries TRBV6-6 and TRBJ1-1; the match to TRBD1 covers 9 bases. The germline V gene has CDR1 MNHNY and CDR2 SVGAGI (reference sequence). The CDR3 is made up of 16 amino acids. V shed 0 bases and J 0 bases; nucleotides not matched to a gene: 2. The CDR3, as DNA: TGTGCCAGCAGTTACTCGACAGGGGGTCTGAACACTGAAGCTTTCTTT. Translation gives CASSYSTGGLNTEAFF.